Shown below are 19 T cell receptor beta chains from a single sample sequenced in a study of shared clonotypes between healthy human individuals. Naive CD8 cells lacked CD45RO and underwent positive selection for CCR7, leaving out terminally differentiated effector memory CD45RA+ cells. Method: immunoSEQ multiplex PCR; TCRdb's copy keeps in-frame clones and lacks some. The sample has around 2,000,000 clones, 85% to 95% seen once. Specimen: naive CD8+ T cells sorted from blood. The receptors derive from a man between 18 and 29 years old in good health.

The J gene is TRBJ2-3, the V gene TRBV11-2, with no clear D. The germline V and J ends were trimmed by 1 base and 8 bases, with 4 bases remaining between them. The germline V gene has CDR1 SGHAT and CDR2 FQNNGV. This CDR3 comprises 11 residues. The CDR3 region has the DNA TGTGCCAGCAGCTTAGTTGTTACGCAGTATTTT. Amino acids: CASSLVVTQYF.

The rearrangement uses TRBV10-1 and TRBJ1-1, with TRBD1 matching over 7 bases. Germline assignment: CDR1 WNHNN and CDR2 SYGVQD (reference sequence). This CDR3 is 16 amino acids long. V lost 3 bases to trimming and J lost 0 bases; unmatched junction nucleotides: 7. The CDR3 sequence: CASSERVTGLNTEAFF. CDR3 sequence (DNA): TGCGCCAGCAGTGAACGAGTGACAGGGCTGAACACTGAAGCTTTCTTT.

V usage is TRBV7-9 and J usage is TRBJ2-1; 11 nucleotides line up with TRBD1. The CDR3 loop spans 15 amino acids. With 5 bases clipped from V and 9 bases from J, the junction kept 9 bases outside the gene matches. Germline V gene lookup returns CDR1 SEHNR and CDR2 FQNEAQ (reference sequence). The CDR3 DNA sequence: TGTGCCAGCAGCGGTGGACAGGGGGCCGTAGGTGAGCAGTTCTTC. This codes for CASSGGQGAVGEQFF.

CDR3 sequence: CASSFDRGKADTQYF. For the CDR3, the DNA is TGTGCCAGCAGTTTCGACAGGGGCAAGGCAGATACGCAGTATTTT. The V gene is TRBV11-2, the J gene TRBJ2-3, with TRBD1 identical over 8 bases. CDR3 size: 15 residues. Germline loops: CDR1 SGHAT, CDR2 FQNNGV. V lost 6 bases to trimming and J lost 4 bases; unmatched junction nucleotides: 9. The whole variable domain, filled in from reference TRBV11-2 and TRBJ2-3, reads EAGVAQSPRYKIIEKRQSVAFWCNPISGHATLYWYQQILGQGPKLLIQFQNNGVVDDSQLPKDRFSAERLKGVDSTLKIQPAKLEDSAVYLCASSFDRGKADTQYFGPGTRLTVL.

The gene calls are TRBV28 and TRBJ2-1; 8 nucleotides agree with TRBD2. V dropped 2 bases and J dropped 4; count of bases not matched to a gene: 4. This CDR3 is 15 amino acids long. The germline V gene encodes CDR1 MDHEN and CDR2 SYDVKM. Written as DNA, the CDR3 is TGTGCCAGCAGTTTAAAAGCGGGGGAATACAATGAGCAGTTCTTC. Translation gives CASSLKAGEYNEQFF.

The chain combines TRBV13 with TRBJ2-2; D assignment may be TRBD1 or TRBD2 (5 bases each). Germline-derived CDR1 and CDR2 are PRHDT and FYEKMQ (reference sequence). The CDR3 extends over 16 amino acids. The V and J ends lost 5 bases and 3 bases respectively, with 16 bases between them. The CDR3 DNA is TGTGCCAGCAGCCGCGGGCCTGAGGGGTACACCGGGGAGCTGTTTTTT. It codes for CASSRGPEGYTGELFF.

CDR3 in DNA: TGTGCCAGCAGTCCGATCTTTCGGGGGGAAGAGACCCAGTACTTC. Translation gives CASSPIFRGEETQYF. The J gene is TRBJ2-5, the V gene TRBV27; the match to TRBD2 covers 7 bases. The germline gives CDR1 MNHEY, CDR2 SMNVEV (reference sequence). After removal of 5 bases from V and 3 bases from J, the junction contained 9 bases not matched to a gene. There are 15 residues in the CDR3.

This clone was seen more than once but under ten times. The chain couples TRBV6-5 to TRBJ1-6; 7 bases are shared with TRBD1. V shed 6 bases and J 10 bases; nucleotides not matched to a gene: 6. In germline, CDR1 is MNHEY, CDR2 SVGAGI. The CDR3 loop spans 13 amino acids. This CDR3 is CASRTTGYSPLHF. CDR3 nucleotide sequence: TGTGCCAGCAGAACGACAGGGTACTCACCCCTCCACTTT.

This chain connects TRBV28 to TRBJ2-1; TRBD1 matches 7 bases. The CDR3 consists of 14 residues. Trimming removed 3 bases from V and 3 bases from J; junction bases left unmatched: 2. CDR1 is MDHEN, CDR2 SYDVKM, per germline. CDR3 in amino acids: CASSFTGDYNEQFF. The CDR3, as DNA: TGTGCCAGCAGTTTTACAGGGGACTACAATGAGCAGTTCTTC.

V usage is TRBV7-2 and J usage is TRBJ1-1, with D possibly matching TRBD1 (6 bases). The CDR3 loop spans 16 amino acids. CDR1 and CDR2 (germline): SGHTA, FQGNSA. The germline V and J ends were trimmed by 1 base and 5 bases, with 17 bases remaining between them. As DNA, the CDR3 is TGTGCCAGCAGCTTAGTCCGACAGGTTGAGGGGACTGAAGCTTTCTTT. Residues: CASSLVRQVEGTEAFF.

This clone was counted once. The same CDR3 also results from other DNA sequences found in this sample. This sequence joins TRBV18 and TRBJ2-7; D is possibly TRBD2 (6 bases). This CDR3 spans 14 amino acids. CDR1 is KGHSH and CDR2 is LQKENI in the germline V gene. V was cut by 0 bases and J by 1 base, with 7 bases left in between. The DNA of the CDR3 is TGTGCCAGCTCACCACCGGAGGGGTCCTACGAGCAGTACTTC. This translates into CASSPPEGSYEQYF. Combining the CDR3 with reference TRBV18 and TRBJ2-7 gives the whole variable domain NAGVMQNPRHLVRRRGQEARLRCSPMKGHSHVYWYRQLPEEGLKFMVYLQKENIIDESGMPKERFSAEFPKEGPSILRIQQVVRGDSAAYFCASSPPEGSYEQYFGPGTRLTVT.

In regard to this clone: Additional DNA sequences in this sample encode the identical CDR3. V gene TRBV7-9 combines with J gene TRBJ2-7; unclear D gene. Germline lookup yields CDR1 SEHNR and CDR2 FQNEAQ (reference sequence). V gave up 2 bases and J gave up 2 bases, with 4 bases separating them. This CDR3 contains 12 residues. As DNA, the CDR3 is TGTGCCAGCAGCTTATCAGCCTACGAGCAGTACTTC. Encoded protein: CASSLSAYEQYF.

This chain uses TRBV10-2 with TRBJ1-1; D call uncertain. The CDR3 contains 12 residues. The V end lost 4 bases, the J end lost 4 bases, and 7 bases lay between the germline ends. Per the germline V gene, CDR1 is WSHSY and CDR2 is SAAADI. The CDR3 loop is CASSVEATEAFF. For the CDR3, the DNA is TGCGCCAGCAGTGTGGAGGCCACTGAAGCTTTCTTT.

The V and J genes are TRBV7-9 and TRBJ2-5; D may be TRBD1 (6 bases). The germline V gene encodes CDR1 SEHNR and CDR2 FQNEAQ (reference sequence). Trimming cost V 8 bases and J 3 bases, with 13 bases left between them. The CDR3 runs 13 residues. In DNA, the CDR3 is TGTGCCAGCGACCGGACAGACGAAGAGACCCAGTACTTC. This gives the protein CASDRTDEETQYF.

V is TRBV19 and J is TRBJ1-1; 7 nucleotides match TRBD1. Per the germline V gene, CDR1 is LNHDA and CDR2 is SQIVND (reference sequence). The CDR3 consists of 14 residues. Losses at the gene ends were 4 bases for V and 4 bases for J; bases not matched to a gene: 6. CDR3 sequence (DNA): TGTGCCAGTAGTACCCTACAGGGGTTCACTGAAGCTTTCTTT. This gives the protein CASSTLQGFTEAFF.

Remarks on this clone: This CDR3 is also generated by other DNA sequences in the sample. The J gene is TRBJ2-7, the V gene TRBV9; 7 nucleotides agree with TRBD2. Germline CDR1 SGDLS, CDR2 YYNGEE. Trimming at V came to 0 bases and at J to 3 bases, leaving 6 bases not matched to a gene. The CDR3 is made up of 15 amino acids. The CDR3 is CASSVGGGSGYEQYF. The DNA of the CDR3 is TGTGCCAGCAGCGTAGGGGGCGGGAGCGGCTACGAGCAGTACTTC.

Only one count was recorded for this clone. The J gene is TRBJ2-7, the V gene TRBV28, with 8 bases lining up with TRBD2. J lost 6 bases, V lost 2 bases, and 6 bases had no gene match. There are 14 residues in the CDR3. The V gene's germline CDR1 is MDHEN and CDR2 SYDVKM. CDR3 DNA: TGTGCCAGCAGTTTAGGGGGTGCGGGGGGCGAGCAGTACTTC. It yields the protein CASSLGGAGGEQYF.

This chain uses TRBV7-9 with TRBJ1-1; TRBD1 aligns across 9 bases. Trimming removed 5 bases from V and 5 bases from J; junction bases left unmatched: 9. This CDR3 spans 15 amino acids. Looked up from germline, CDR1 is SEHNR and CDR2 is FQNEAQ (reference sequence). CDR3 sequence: CASSPGQGKKTEAFF. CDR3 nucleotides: TGTGCCAGCAGCCCGGGACAGGGCAAAAAAACTGAAGCTTTCTTT.

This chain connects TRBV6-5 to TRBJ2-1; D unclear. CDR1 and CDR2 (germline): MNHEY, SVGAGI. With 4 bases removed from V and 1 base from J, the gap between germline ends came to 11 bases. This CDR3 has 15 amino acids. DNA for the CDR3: TGTGCCAGCAGTTCAACGACATTATCCTACAATGAGCAGTTCTTC. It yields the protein CASSSTTLSYNEQFF.